Following are 25 T cell receptor beta chains from one sample sequenced in a study of CD8 T cells in Susac syndrome. Random-hexamer reverse transcription was applied to about 0.45 to 1 ug RNA. Via MiXCR, TCRdb re-called the immunoSEQ multiplex PCR reads, giving one row per CDR3 protein. The sample yields more than 150,000 distinct CDR3 sequences, about 95% seen once. The specimen was CD4+ T cells from PBMCs. These receptors all stem from a human donor with Susac syndrome.

The CDR3 DNA sequence: TGCGCCAGCAGCCGCCTGGGACAGGGTGGCACCGGGGAGCTGTTTTTT. Translation gives CASSRLGQGGTGELFF. V gene TRBV5-1 combines with J gene TRBJ2-2; 9 bases are a match to TRBD1. The CDR3 loop spans 16 amino acids. CDR1 is SGHRS and CDR2 is YFSETQ in the germline V gene. V dropped 4 bases and J dropped 4; count of bases not matched to a gene: 8.

V gene TRBV5-4 combines with J gene TRBJ2-5; D remains unclear. The length of the CDR3 is 14 residues. V was trimmed by 2 bases and J by 2 bases, leaving 10 bases between them. The germline CDR1 and CDR2 sequences are SGHNT and YYREEE (reference sequence). The CDR3 here is CASSFTALQETQYF. The CDR3, as DNA: TGTGCCAGCAGCTTTACCGCATTACAAGAGACCCAGTACTTC.

The chain links TRBV29-1 to TRBJ1-1; 10 nucleotides agree with TRBD1. Germline assignment: CDR1 SQVTM and CDR2 ANQGSEA. Trimming removed 8 bases from V and 4 bases from J; junction bases left unmatched: 7. This CDR3 region has 13 residues. The CDR3 here is CSTRQGAGTEAFF. The DNA of the CDR3 is TGCAGCACCCGACAGGGGGCGGGCACTGAAGCTTTCTTT.

The chain joins TRBV5-1 to TRBJ2-3; weak D call: TRBD2 (5 bases). V lost 0 bases and J 0 bases, leaving 11 bases between the germline ends. This CDR3 contains 16 residues. Germline loops: CDR1 SGHRS, CDR2 YFSETQ. CDR3 coding DNA: TGCGCCAGCAGCTTGGACGTCGCGGGTAGCACAGATACGCAGTATTTT. Protein: CASSLDVAGSTDTQYF. The whole variable domain, remainder taken from reference TRBV5-1 and TRBJ2-3, is KAGVTQTPRYLIKTRGQQVTLSCSPISGHRSVSWYQQTPGQGLQFLFEYFSETQRNKGNFPGRFSGRQFSNSRSEMNVSTLELGDSALYLCASSLDVAGSTDTQYFGPGTRLTVL.

The rearrangement links TRBV13 to TRBJ1-1; tentatively, D is TRBD1 (6 bases). This CDR3 has 14 amino acids. V shed 5 bases and J shed 0 bases, with 10 bases lying between them. Germline V gene sequence: CDR1 PRHDT, CDR2 FYEKMQ (reference sequence). CDR3 nucleotide sequence: TGTGCCAGCAGCCGGAGGGGGGTGAACACTGAAGCTTTCTTT. Its protein is CASSRRGVNTEAFF.

The CDR3 is CASSYRTGQFQPQHF. The CDR3 DNA is TGTGCCAGCAGTTACCGGACAGGGCAATTTCAGCCCCAGCATTTT. V is TRBV6-6 and J is TRBJ1-5; 8 bases match TRBD1. V lost 2 bases, J lost 6 bases, and 6 bases stayed unmatched. This CDR3 spans 15 amino acids. Germline loops: CDR1 MNHNY, CDR2 SVGAGI (reference sequence).

The CDR3 spells CASSYGQNTGELFF. Written as DNA, the CDR3 is TGCGCCAGCAGCTACGGCCAGAACACCGGGGAGCTGTTTTTT. The V gene is TRBV5-1, the J gene TRBJ2-2, with no clear D. V lost 3 bases and J lost 1, with 7 bases in between. The CDR3 totals 14 residues. Germline CDR1 SGHRS, CDR2 YFSETQ.

The rearrangement uses TRBV13 and TRBJ2-5; D gene ambiguous. Germline V CDR1 and CDR2: PRHDT, FYEKMQ (reference sequence). The ends were cut back, 5 bases at V and 5 bases at J, with 15 bases in the middle. This CDR3 contains 14 residues. This CDR3 is CASSQPRVRETQYF. The CDR3 DNA reads TGTGCCAGCAGCCAGCCCCGGGTCCGGGAGACCCAGTACTTC.

This chain uses TRBV9 with TRBJ2-7, with 8 positions matching TRBD2. The CDR3 has 13 residues. Trimming removed 3 bases from V and 5 bases from J; junction bases left unmatched: 4. Germline CDR1 and CDR2: SGDLS and YYNGEE. The CDR3 here is CASSDGLANEQYF. CDR3 bases: TGTGCCAGCAGCGACGGACTAGCTAACGAGCAGTACTTC.

This clonotype was observed a single time. The chain carries TRBV7-8 and TRBJ1-1; no firm D call. V was cut by 2 bases and J by 3 bases, with 10 bases left in between. CDR1 and CDR2 (germline): SGHVS, FQNEAQ. The CDR3 runs 14 residues. In nucleotides, the CDR3 is TGTGCCAGCAGCTTATATCGTACGGACACTGAAGCTTTCTTT. Translating gives CASSLYRTDTEAFF.

The genes are TRBV3-1 and TRBJ1-4; D is unclear. The CDR3 consists of 15 residues. V was clipped by 0 bases and J by 3 bases, with 8 bases between them. CDR1 is LGHDT, CDR2 YNNKEL, per germline (reference sequence). CDR3 in amino acids: CASSQDRGPNEKLFF. The CDR3 DNA reads TGTGCCAGCAGCCAAGACCGGGGTCCTAATGAAAAACTGTTTTTT.

The V call is TRBV4-2, the J call TRBJ2-7; 11 bases agree with TRBD2. The CDR3 covers 15 residues. CDR1 is LGHNA and CDR2 is YNFKEQ in the germline V gene. J gave up 3 bases and V 4 bases, and 5 bases lay outside the gene matches. CDR3 loop: CASSLRLAGNYEQYF. The CDR3 nucleotides are TGTGCCAGCAGCCTTCGACTAGCGGGGAACTACGAGCAGTACTTC.

The chain carries TRBV29-1 and TRBJ1-2; 7 bases align to TRBD1. Unmatched junction bases numbered 9, after V lost 0 bases and J lost 8 bases. The CDR3 spans 14 residues. In germline, CDR1 is SQVTM, CDR2 ANQGSEA. CDR3 amino acids: CSVEEPGGSRGYTF. CDR3 DNA: TGCAGCGTTGAAGAGCCAGGGGGGAGTCGGGGCTACACCTTC.

The chain couples TRBV20-1 to TRBJ2-3; D is unclear. CDR1 is DFQATT and CDR2 is SNEGSKA in the germline V gene (reference sequence). The V and J ends lost 5 bases and 4 bases respectively, with 7 bases between them. The CDR3 is 11 amino acids. CDR3 in DNA: TGCAGTGCTGGGAATTCAGATACGCAGTATTTT. This codes for CSAGNSDTQYF.

The chain is built from TRBV6-5 and TRBJ1-6, with 7 bases identical to TRBD1. J gave up 5 bases and V 5 bases, and 6 bases lay outside the gene matches. Per germline, CDR1 MNHEY and CDR2 SVGAGI. This CDR3 region has 15 residues. Here the CDR3 reads CASSNYDRDNSPLHF. The CDR3 DNA sequence: TGTGCCAGCAGTAACTACGACAGGGATAATTCACCCCTCCACTTT.

The V call is TRBV14, the J call TRBJ2-1, with TRBD2 matching over 9 bases. This CDR3 contains 17 residues. Germline CDR1 reads SGHDN; CDR2 reads FVKESK. Trimming cost V 1 base and J 5 bases; bases outside gene matches: 9. This CDR3 is CASSQARGGAIHNEQFF. In nucleotides, the CDR3 is TGTGCCAGCAGCCAAGCGCGCGGGGGGGCTATCCACAATGAGCAGTTCTTC. The full variable domain, with the rest looked up from reference TRBV14 and TRBJ2-1, is EAGVTQFPSHSVIEKGQTVTLRCDPISGHDNLYWYRRVMGKEIKFLLHFVKESKQDESGMPNNRFLAERTGGTYSTLKVQPAELEDSGVYFCASSQARGGAIHNEQFFGPGTRLTVL.

This clonotype was recorded once. This chain links TRBV29-1 with TRBJ2-3; 9 bases align to TRBD2. This CDR3 comprises 15 residues. The V gene end was trimmed by 7 bases and the J gene end by 0 bases; junction bases not matched to a gene: 8. Germline V lookup: CDR1 SQVTM, CDR2 ANQGSEA. In nucleotides, the CDR3 is TGCAGCGGCCGACCTAGCGGGGTTAGCACAGATACGCAGTATTTT. The encoded protein is CSGRPSGVSTDTQYF.

This chain connects TRBV7-7 to TRBJ2-3, with D perhaps matching TRBD1 or TRBD2 (5 bases each). Germline CDR1 is SSHAT and CDR2 is FNYEAQ (reference sequence). This CDR3 has 13 residues. V was cut by 6 bases and J by 4 bases, with 11 bases left in between. CDR3 in DNA: TGTGCCAGCAGGGCGAGGGGAGCAGATACGCAGTATTTT. Its protein is CASRARGADTQYF.

This clonotype showed up just once. The chain has TRBV5-1 and TRBJ1-2; D unclear. The germline gives CDR1 SGHRS, CDR2 YFSETQ. Trimming stripped 4 bases from V and 2 bases from J, with 12 bases between. The CDR3 is 14 residues long. The CDR3 DNA reads as TGCGCCAGCAGCCCCCGGACGGAAAACTATGGCTACACCTTC. This sequence encodes CASSPRTENYGYTF.

The chain combines TRBV25-1 with TRBJ2-3, with D uncertain. CDR3 length: 14 residues. Trimming removed 3 bases from V and 2 bases from J, with 9 bases in between. From germline, CDR1 is MGHDK and CDR2 SYGVNS. In DNA, the CDR3 is TGTGCCAGCAGTGAGAAGCTTCACACAGATACGCAGTATTTT. Protein product: CASSEKLHTDTQYF. Complete variable domain (other parts from reference TRBV25-1 and TRBJ2-3): EADIYQTPRYLVIGTGKKITLECSQTMGHDKMYWYQQDPGMELHLIHYSYGVNSTEKGDLSSESTVSRIRTEHFPLTLESARPSHTSQYLCASSEKLHTDTQYFGPGTRLTVL.

The chain joins TRBV5-4 to TRBJ1-3; TRBD1 is a possible D gene (5 bases). The V and J ends lost 1 base and 8 bases respectively, with 10 bases between them. The CDR3 is 13 amino acids. Germline CDR1 reads SGHNT; CDR2 reads YYREEE (reference sequence). The CDR3 here is CASSLPGADTIYF. The CDR3 DNA reads as TGTGCCAGCAGCTTGCCCGGGGCAGACACCATATATTTT.

CDR3 protein: CASSPQPDGGYGYTF. CDR3 in DNA: TGTGCCAGCAGCCCCCAGCCTGACGGAGGTTATGGCTACACCTTC. The chain couples TRBV9 to TRBJ1-2; D is undetermined. Looked up from germline, CDR1 is SGDLS and CDR2 is YYNGEE. V dropped 4 bases and J dropped 5 bases, with 18 bases sitting between them. The CDR3 spans 15 residues.

The chain carries TRBV4-1 and TRBJ2-7; D call uncertain. Germline V gene lookup returns CDR1 MGHRA and CDR2 YSYEKL. The CDR3 sequence is 13 residues long. Between the trimmed V and J ends, which lost 4 bases and 4 bases, there was a span of 11 bases. CDR3 region: CASSLVILYEQYF. The CDR3 DNA reads as TGCGCCAGCAGCCTCGTGATCTTATACGAGCAGTACTTC.

The J gene is TRBJ1-6, the V gene TRBV10-3; 8 nucleotides agree with TRBD1. Germline CDR1 and CDR2: ENHRY and SYGVKD. The V gene end was trimmed by 10 bases and the J gene end by 7 bases; junction bases not matched to a gene: 9. The CDR3 spans 14 residues. The CDR3 here is CATGSGTGNSPLHF. The CDR3 DNA is TGTGCCACCGGTTCCGGGACAGGCAATTCACCCCTCCACTTT.

This clonotype was found a few times. Here the CDR3 reads CASSVSGSSYNEQFF. In DNA form, the CDR3 reads TGTGCCAGCAGCGTCTCTGGCTCCTCCTACAATGAGCAGTTCTTC. This chain connects TRBV9 to TRBJ2-1, with D hard to call. V gave up 2 bases and J gave up 0 bases, with 9 bases separating them. Germline V gives CDR1 SGDLS, CDR2 YYNGEE. There are 15 residues in the CDR3.